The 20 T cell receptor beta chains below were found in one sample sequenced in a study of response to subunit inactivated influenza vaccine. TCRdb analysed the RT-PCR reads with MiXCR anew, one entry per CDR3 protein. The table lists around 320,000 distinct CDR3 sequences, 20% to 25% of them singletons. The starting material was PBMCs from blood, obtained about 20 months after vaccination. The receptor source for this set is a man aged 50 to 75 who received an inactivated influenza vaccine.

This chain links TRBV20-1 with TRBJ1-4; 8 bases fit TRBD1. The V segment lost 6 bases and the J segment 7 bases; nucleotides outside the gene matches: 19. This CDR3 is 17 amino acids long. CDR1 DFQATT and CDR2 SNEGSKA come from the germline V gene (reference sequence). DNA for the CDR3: TGCAGTGCGTCCGGTGGGGCAGGGGGCGCGATACGTGAAAAACTGTTTTTT. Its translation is CSASGGAGGAIREKLFF.

The CDR3 DNA sequence: TGTGCCACCAGCAGAAGCCAGTCTGGGGCCAACGTCCTGACTTTC. This encodes CATSRSQSGANVLTF. This chain joins TRBV15 and TRBJ2-6, with D hard to call. Trimming stripped 2 bases from V and 1 base from J, with 6 bases between. The CDR3 spans 15 residues. Germline V gene sequence: CDR1 LNHNV, CDR2 YYDKDF (reference sequence).

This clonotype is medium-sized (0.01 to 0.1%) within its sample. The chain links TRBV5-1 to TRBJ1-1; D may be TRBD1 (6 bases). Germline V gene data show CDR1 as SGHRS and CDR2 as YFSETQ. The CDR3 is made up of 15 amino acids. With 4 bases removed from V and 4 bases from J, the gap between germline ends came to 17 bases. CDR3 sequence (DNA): TGCGCCAGCAGCAGCCGGACGGGGGCCAGCACTGAAGCTTTCTTT. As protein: CASSSRTGASTEAFF.

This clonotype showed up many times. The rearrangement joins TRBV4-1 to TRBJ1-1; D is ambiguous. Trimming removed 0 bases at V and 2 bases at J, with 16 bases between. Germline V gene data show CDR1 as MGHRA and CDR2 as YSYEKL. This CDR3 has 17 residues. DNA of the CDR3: TGCGCCAGCAGCCAAGACTTGGCGTACAGCTCCAACACTGAAGCTTTCTTT. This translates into CASSQDLAYSSNTEAFF.

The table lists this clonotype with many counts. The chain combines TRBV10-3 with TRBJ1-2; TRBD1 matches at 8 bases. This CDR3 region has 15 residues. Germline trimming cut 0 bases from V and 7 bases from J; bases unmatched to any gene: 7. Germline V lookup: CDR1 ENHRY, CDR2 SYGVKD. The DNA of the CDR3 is TGTGCCATCAGTGAGTCACCAGGACAGGGCTTTGGCTACACCTTC. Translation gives CAISESPGQGFGYTF.

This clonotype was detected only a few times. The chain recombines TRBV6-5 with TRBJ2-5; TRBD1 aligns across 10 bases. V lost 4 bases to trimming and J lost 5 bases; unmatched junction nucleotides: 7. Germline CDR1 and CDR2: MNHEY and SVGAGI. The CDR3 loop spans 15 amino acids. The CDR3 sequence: CASSSGTGVAETQYF. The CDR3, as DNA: TGTGCCAGCAGTTCCGGGACAGGGGTCGCGGAGACCCAGTACTTC.

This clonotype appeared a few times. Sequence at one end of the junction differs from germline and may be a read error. The CDR3 region has the DNA TGTGCTAGCAGCGTAATGCAAGAGACCCAGTACTTC. Residues: CASSVMQETQYF. The rearrangement joins TRBV11-2 to TRBJ2-5; D call uncertain. The CDR3 length is 12 residues. The germline V gene has CDR1 SGHAT and CDR2 FQNNGV.

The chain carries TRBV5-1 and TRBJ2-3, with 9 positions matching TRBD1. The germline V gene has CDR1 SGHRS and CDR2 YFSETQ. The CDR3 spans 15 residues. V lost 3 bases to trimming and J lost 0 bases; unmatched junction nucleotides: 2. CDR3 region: CASSYGTGSTDTQYF. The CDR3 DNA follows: TGCGCCAGCAGCTACGGGACAGGGAGCACAGATACGCAGTATTTT.

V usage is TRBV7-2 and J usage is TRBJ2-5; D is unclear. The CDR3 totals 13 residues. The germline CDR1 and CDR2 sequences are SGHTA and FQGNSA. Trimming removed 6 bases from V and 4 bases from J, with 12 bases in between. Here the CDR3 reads CASRVPGVETQYF. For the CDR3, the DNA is TGTGCCAGCAGAGTTCCTGGGGTAGAGACCCAGTACTTC.

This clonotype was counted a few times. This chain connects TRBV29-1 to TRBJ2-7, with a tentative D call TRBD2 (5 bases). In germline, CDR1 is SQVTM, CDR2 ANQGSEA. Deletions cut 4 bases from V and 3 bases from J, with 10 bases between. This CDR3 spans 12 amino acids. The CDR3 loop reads CSVGAVYYEQYF. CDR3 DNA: TGCAGCGTTGGAGCGGTTTACTACGAGCAGTACTTC.

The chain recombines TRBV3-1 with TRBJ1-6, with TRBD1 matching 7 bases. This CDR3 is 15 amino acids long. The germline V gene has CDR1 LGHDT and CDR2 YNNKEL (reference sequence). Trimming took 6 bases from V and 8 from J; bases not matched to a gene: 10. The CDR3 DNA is TGTGCCAGCAGGGACACCGGGACAGATGATTCACCCCTCCACTTT. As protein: CASRDTGTDDSPLHF.

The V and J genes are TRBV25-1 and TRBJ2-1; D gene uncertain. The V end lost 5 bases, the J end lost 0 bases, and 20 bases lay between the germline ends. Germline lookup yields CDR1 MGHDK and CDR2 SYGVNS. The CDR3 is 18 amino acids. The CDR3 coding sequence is TGTGCCAGCAGTCCCACCCCCGGGTCGTTGAGCTCCTACAATGAGCAGTTCTTC. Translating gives CASSPTPGSLSSYNEQFF.

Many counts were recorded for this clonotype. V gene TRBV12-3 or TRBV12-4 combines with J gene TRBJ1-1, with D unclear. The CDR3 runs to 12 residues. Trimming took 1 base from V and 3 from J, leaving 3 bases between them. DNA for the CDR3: TGTGCCAGCAGTTTAGGGGACACTGAAGCTTTCTTT. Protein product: CASSLGDTEAFF.

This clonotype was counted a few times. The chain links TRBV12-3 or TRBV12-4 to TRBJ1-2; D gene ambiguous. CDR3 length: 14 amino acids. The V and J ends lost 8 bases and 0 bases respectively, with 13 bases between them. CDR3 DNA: TGTGCCAGCTCCCGGTCAGTTACTAACTATGGCTACACCTTC. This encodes CASSRSVTNYGYTF.

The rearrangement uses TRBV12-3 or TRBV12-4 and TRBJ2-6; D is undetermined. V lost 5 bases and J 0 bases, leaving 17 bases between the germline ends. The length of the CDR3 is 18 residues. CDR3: CASSPGGRGNSGANVLTF. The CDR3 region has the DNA TGTGCCAGCAGTCCGGGTGGCAGAGGAAACTCTGGGGCCAACGTCCTGACTTTC.

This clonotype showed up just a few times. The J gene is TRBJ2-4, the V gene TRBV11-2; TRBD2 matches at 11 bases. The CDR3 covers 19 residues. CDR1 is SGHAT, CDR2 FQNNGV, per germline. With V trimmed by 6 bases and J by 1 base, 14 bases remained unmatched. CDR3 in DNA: TGTGCCAGCAGACCAGGGTTAGCGGGAGGGCTCTACGCCAAAAACATTCAGTACTTC. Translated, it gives CASRPGLAGGLYAKNIQYF.

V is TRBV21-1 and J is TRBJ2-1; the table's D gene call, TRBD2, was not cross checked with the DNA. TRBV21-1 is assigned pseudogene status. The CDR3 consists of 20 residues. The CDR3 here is CASSNLLGLAALSSYNEQFF. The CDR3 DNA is TGTGCCAGCAGCAATTTGCTGGGACTAGCGGCCCTTAGCTCCTACAATGAGCAGTTCTTC.

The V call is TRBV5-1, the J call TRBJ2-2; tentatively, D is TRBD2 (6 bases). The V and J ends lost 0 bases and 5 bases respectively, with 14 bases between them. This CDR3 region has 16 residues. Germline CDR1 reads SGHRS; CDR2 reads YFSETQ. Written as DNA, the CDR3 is TGCGCCAGCAGCTTGGAGGCGGGATTGATAACCGGGGAGCTGTTTTTT. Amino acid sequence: CASSLEAGLITGELFF. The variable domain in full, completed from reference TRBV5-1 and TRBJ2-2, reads KAGVTQTPRYLIKTRGQQVTLSCSPISGHRSVSWYQQTPGQGLQFLFEYFSETQRNKGNFPGRFSGRQFSNSRSEMNVSTLELGDSALYLCASSLEAGLITGELFFGEGSRLTVL.

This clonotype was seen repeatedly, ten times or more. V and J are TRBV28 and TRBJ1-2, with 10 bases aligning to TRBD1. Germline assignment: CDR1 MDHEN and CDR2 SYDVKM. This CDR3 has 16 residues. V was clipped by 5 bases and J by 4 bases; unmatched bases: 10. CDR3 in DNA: TGTGCCAGCAGTCCCCAGACAGGGGGCCTTATCTATGGCTACACCTTC. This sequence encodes CASSPQTGGLIYGYTF.

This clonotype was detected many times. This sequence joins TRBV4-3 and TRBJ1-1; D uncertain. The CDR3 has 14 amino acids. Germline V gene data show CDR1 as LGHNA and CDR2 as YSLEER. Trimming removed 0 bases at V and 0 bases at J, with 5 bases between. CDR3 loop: CASSQDLLNTEAFF. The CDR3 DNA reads TGCGCCAGCAGCCAAGACCTATTGAACACTGAAGCTTTCTTT.